Listed here are 27 T cell receptor beta chains from one sample, sequenced in a study of graft-versus-host responses after intestinal transplantation. Data came from immunoSEQ multiplex PCR; TCRdb stores just in-frame clones and leaves some out. The table has fewer than 130,000 clones, 90% to 95% seen once. For these TCRs, the target antigens are not known. The sample consisted of unstimulated CD8+ T cells sorted from spleen or lymph node cells, taken before intestinal transplant. Every receptor here comes from a human donor who received an intestinal transplant.

V is TRBV27 and J is TRBJ1-1; the D gene is possibly TRBD1 (5 bases). This CDR3 has 11 residues. Germline V gives CDR1 MNHEY, CDR2 SMNVEV (reference sequence). The V end lost 7 bases, the J end lost 6 bases, and 9 bases lay between the germline ends. CDR3 in DNA: TGTGCCAGCAAAGGGGTGGCTGAAGCTTTCTTT. It specifies CASKGVAEAFF.

The chain couples TRBV19 to TRBJ1-3, with a weak D call TRBD1 (5 bases). Per germline, CDR1 LNHDA and CDR2 SQIVND (reference sequence). This CDR3 spans 15 amino acids. The V end lost 4 bases, the J end lost 0 bases, and 10 bases lay between the germline ends. DNA of the CDR3: TGTGCCAGTAGTACCGAGGACAACTCTGGAAACACCATATATTTT. It translates to CASSTEDNSGNTIYF.

Points on this clone: The same CDR3 is also encoded by other DNA sequences in this sample. The chain carries TRBV11-2 and TRBJ2-7; 8 bases are shared with TRBD1. The V and J ends lost 6 bases and 1 base, in that order; junction bases with no gene match: 5. The CDR3 consists of 14 residues. Germline V gene sequence: CDR1 SGHAT, CDR2 FQNNGV. The CDR3 nucleotides are TGTGCCAGCAGTTTCGGGACAGGTTCCTACGAGCAGTACTTC. Protein product: CASSFGTGSYEQYF.

This chain connects TRBV4-1 to TRBJ1-1; D is uncertain. Germline loops: CDR1 MGHRA, CDR2 YSYEKL. V lost 4 bases and J lost 5, with 11 bases in between. The CDR3 totals 13 residues. For the CDR3, the DNA is TGCGCCAGCAGCCTCATCGGGCCTACTGAAGCTTTCTTT. Its protein product is CASSLIGPTEAFF.

This clone was detected a few times. The chain employs TRBV10-3 and TRBJ2-1; TRBD1 aligns across 7 bases. With V trimmed by 3 bases and J by 7 bases, 3 bases remained unmatched. The germline gives CDR1 ENHRY, CDR2 SYGVKD. The CDR3 length is 13 residues. The CDR3 spells CAISDEGANEQFF. The DNA for the CDR3 is TGTGCCATCAGTGATGAGGGGGCAAATGAGCAGTTCTTC.

This clone was picked up a small number of times. This chain joins TRBV9 and TRBJ2-1; 13 bases line up with TRBD2. This CDR3 is 17 amino acids long. CDR1 SGDLS and CDR2 YYNGEE come from the germline V gene. V was clipped by 4 bases and J by 8 bases; unmatched bases: 12. CDR3 region: CASSPPGTSGAQYEQFF. CDR3 nucleotides: TGTGCCAGCAGCCCCCCCGGGACTAGCGGGGCCCAATATGAGCAGTTCTTC.

This sequence joins TRBV27 and TRBJ2-2; either TRBD1 or TRBD2 may supply D (6 bases each). The CDR3 covers 14 residues. The germline V and J ends were trimmed by 3 bases and 6 bases, with 11 bases remaining between them. Germline V gene lookup returns CDR1 MNHEY and CDR2 SMNVEV (reference sequence). In DNA form, the CDR3 reads TGTGCCAGCAGTTTTTCCGGGGGCGCCGGGGAGCTGTTTTTT. It encodes CASSFSGGAGELFF.

The rearrangement joins TRBV9 to TRBJ2-3, with TRBD2 matching over 11 bases. The CDR3 extends over 18 amino acids. Germline V gene lookup returns CDR1 SGDLS and CDR2 YYNGEE. The V segment lost 0 bases and the J segment 4 bases; nucleotides outside the gene matches: 10. DNA of the CDR3: TGTGCCAGCAGCGTAGTCTTTTCGGCTAGCGGGAGGCCAGATACGCAGTATTTT. Protein product: CASSVVFSASGRPDTQYF.

The chain joins TRBV5-6 to TRBJ2-7, with D uncertain. Looked up from germline, CDR1 is SGHDT and CDR2 is YYEEEE. The CDR3 sequence is 14 residues long. The V end was cut by 1 base, the J end by 6 bases, with 14 bases between. This chain's CDR3 is CASSLLMGIGEQYF. Here the CDR3 DNA reads TGTGCCAGCAGCTTGCTGATGGGGATAGGCGAGCAGTACTTC.

The chain carries TRBV6-5 and TRBJ2-7; D call uncertain. Germline V gene sequence: CDR1 MNHEY, CDR2 SVGAGI. This CDR3 has 12 amino acids. Between the trimmed V and J ends, which lost 2 bases and 3 bases, there was a span of 5 bases. For the CDR3, the DNA is TGTGCCAGCAGTTACGATAGCTACGAGCAGTACTTC. It encodes CASSYDSYEQYF.

The chain recombines TRBV5-6 with TRBJ2-7; the match to TRBD1 covers 10 bases. The CDR3 runs to 16 residues. From germline, CDR1 is SGHDT and CDR2 YYEEEE. J gave up 7 bases and V 0 bases, and 10 bases lay outside the gene matches. CDR3 in DNA: TGTGCCAGCAGCTTGGCCAGCGACAGGGGGCAACGGGAGCAGTACTTC. It is translated as CASSLASDRGQREQYF.

The gene calls are TRBV4-2 and TRBJ1-1, with D perhaps TRBD1 (5 bases). The CDR3 covers 14 residues. CDR1 LGHNA and CDR2 YNFKEQ come from the germline V gene. Between the trimmed V and J ends, which lost 3 bases and 7 bases, there was a span of 15 bases. The CDR3: CASSHGLGGDEAFF. CDR3 coding DNA: TGTGCCAGCAGCCATGGACTCGGGGGAGATGAAGCTTTCTTT.

This rearrangement joins TRBV27 to TRBJ2-7; TRBD1 or TRBD2 may be the D gene (5 bases each). There are 15 residues in the CDR3. V lost 4 bases and J 3 bases, leaving 16 bases between the germline ends. Germline V lookup: CDR1 MNHEY, CDR2 SMNVEV (reference sequence). CDR3: CASSSGTRSLYEQYF. The CDR3 nucleotides read TGTGCCAGCAGTTCAGGGACCCGAAGTCTCTACGAGCAGTACTTC.

The chain has TRBV5-6 and TRBJ2-4; unclear D gene. Looked up from germline, CDR1 is SGHDT and CDR2 is YYEEEE. The CDR3 contains 14 residues. V shed 0 bases and J shed 8 bases, with 12 bases lying between them. Written as DNA, the CDR3 is TGTGCCAGCAGCTTGGTAGGGTCTCAGGACATTCAGTACTTC. It encodes CASSLVGSQDIQYF.

The chain has TRBV5-6 and TRBJ1-2, with no clear D. The CDR3 spans 16 residues. Trimming removed 4 bases from V and 1 base from J, with 17 bases in between. The V gene's germline CDR1 is SGHDT and CDR2 YYEEEE. The CDR3 loop reads CASSPPFGLHNYGYTF. The CDR3 DNA reads TGTGCCAGCAGCCCCCCTTTCGGGTTACATAACTATGGCTACACCTTC.

V is TRBV14 and J is TRBJ1-1; D is ambiguous. CDR1 and CDR2 from the germline V gene are SGHDN and FVKESK. The CDR3 spans 13 residues. The ends were cut back, 1 base at V and 0 bases at J, with 3 bases in the middle. CDR3 sequence reads: CASSQAVNTEAFF. CDR3 DNA sequence: TGTGCCAGCAGCCAAGCAGTGAACACTGAAGCTTTCTTT.

This chain connects TRBV13 to TRBJ1-5; tentatively, D is TRBD1 (5 bases). This CDR3 is built from 17 residues. V lost 5 bases and J lost 2, with 19 bases in between. Germline loops: CDR1 PRHDT, CDR2 FYEKMQ (reference sequence). The CDR3: CASSSRMGDGGNQPQHF. In nucleotides, the CDR3 is TGTGCCAGCAGCAGCCGGATGGGGGATGGTGGCAATCAGCCCCAGCATTTT.

V usage is TRBV27 and J usage is TRBJ2-7; D possibly corresponds to TRBD1 (6 bases). V was clipped by 6 bases and J by 0 bases, with 12 bases between them. CDR1 and CDR2 (germline): MNHEY, SMNVEV (reference sequence). The CDR3 extends over 14 amino acids. The CDR3 nucleotides are TGTGCCAGCAGCCCGAGGGGGAGCTCCTACGAGCAGTACTTC. Protein: CASSPRGSSYEQYF.

V usage is TRBV10-2 and J usage is TRBJ2-7, with D unresolved. V lost 1 base and J 0 bases, leaving 10 bases between the germline ends. Germline values: CDR1 WSHSY, CDR2 SAAADI. This CDR3 comprises 15 residues. This CDR3 reads CASSEYYSGSYEQYF. Written as DNA, the CDR3 is TGCGCCAGCAGTGAGTATTATTCTGGCTCCTACGAGCAGTACTTC.

The V call is TRBV7-9, the J call TRBJ2-5; D uncertain. Trimming removed 1 base from V and 5 bases from J, with 17 bases in between. Germline-derived CDR1 and CDR2 are SEHNR and FQNEAQ (reference sequence). This CDR3 spans 16 amino acids. The CDR3 DNA follows: TGTGCCAGCAGCTTAGTAGTGAGCTATTTCGGTGAGACCCAGTACTTC. Translating gives CASSLVVSYFGETQYF.

The V call is TRBV4-1, the J call TRBJ2-2; D ambiguous. Trimming left V 0 bases short and J 4 bases short, with 9 bases between. Germline-derived CDR1 and CDR2 are MGHRA and YSYEKL. This CDR3 spans 15 amino acids. The chain's CDR3 is CASSQELRLTGELFF. CDR3 coding DNA: TGCGCCAGCAGCCAAGAGTTGCGGCTCACCGGGGAGCTGTTTTTT.

This sequence joins TRBV6-1 and TRBJ1-4; 9 bases align to TRBD1. This CDR3 is 15 amino acids long. Per germline, CDR1 MNHNS and CDR2 SASEGT. V was clipped by 5 bases and J by 6 bases; unmatched bases: 7. The CDR3 loop reads CASSLWGQGDEKLFF. The CDR3 coding sequence is TGTGCCAGCAGTCTATGGGGACAGGGCGATGAAAAACTGTTTTTT.

This chain joins TRBV19 and TRBJ1-5; the D gene is possibly TRBD1 (5 bases). The V end was cut by 3 bases, the J end by 11 bases, with 17 bases between. There are 14 residues in the CDR3. Germline V gene data show CDR1 as LNHDA and CDR2 as SQIVND (reference sequence). CDR3 protein: CASSIWGGEGAQHF. In DNA form, the CDR3 reads TGTGCCAGTAGTATTTGGGGGGGGGAGGGAGCCCAGCATTTT.

The chain couples TRBV9 to TRBJ2-7; no reliable D call. CDR3 size: 13 residues. V lost 1 base to trimming and J lost 3 bases, with 8 bases between them. Germline V gene lookup returns CDR1 SGDLS and CDR2 YYNGEE. CDR3 sequence: CASSVTPSYEQYF. CDR3 in DNA: TGTGCCAGCAGCGTAACCCCCAGCTACGAGCAGTACTTC.

This rearrangement joins TRBV25-1 to TRBJ1-1, with TRBD1 identical over 8 bases. V was clipped by 8 bases and J by 0 bases; unmatched bases: 5. The CDR3 consists of 14 residues. The V gene's germline CDR1 is MGHDK and CDR2 SYGVNS. The CDR3 DNA follows: TGTGCCAGCGGCGGACAGGGACTGAACACTGAAGCTTTCTTT. Amino acid sequence: CASGGQGLNTEAFF.

The rearrangement uses TRBV11-2 and TRBJ2-5; 14 bases map to TRBD2. The CDR3 has 18 amino acids. V lost 2 bases to trimming and J lost 0 bases; unmatched junction nucleotides: 5. Germline CDR1 reads SGHAT; CDR2 reads FQNNGV. Here the CDR3 DNA reads TGTGCCAGCAGCTTAAGGACTAGCGGGAGGTTATACCAAGAGACCCAGTACTTC. Protein sequence: CASSLRTSGRLYQETQYF.

In DNA form, the CDR3 reads TGTGCCACCAGCAGTGGGGCGGGGGCCTACACAGATACGCAGTATTTT. It yields the protein CATSSGAGAYTDTQYF. The chain recombines TRBV15 with TRBJ2-3; perhaps TRBD2 as D (7 bases). The germline V and J ends were trimmed by 3 bases and 2 bases, with 15 bases remaining between them. The CDR3 has 16 residues. Germline V gene data show CDR1 as LNHNV and CDR2 as YYDKDF (reference sequence). Together with reference TRBV15 and TRBJ2-3, the CDR3 gives the full variable domain: DAMVIQNPRYQVTQFGKPVTLSCSQTLNHNVMYWYQQKSSQAPKLLFHYYDKDFNNEADTPDNFQSRRPNTSFCFLDIRSPGLGDTAMYLCATSSGAGAYTDTQYFGPGTRLTVL.